These 31 T cell receptor beta chains were sequenced from one sample in a study of identical twins' blood T cells. TCRdb re-analysed the 5' RACE reads in MiXCR, keeping a single row per CDR3 protein. There are 300,000 to 450,000 distinct CDR3 sequences in the sample; roughly 28% occur only once, and 5.5% to 6.5% lies in the top ten. What was sequenced was PBMCs. The receptors originated from a woman between 18 and 50 years old in good health.

The rearrangement uses TRBV7-2 and TRBJ2-1; perhaps TRBD2 as D (5 bases). Trimming cost V 5 bases and J 11 bases, with 22 bases left between them. CDR1 and CDR2 (germline): SGHTA, FQGNSA. The CDR3 runs 15 residues. Here the CDR3 reads CASSRFSSGQAQQFF. The DNA for the CDR3 is TGTGCCAGCAGCCGTTTTTCAAGCGGCCAAGCCCAGCAGTTCTTC.

This clonotype was seen a handful of times. CDR3 sequence (DNA): TGTGCCAGCTCACCACCGCAGGGGGCAAGGAATGAGCAGTTCTTC. This codes for CASSPPQGARNEQFF. J is TRBJ2-1 and V is TRBV18, with 8 bases matching TRBD1. Germline V gene lookup returns CDR1 KGHSH and CDR2 LQKENI. V shed 0 bases, J shed 7 bases, and the junction held 5 bases outside the gene matches. The CDR3 is 15 amino acids.

Notes on this clonotype: The junction departs from germline at one end; a sequencing error may be responsible. J is TRBJ2-7 and V is TRBV3-1; the match to TRBD2 covers 12 bases. Per germline, CDR1 LGHDT and CDR2 YNNKEL (reference sequence). This CDR3 spans 15 amino acids. In nucleotides, the CDR3 is TGTGCCAGCAGCCAAGTAACTAGCGGGAGGCACGAGCAGTGCTTC. Translating it yields CASSQVTSGRHEQCF.

The chain carries TRBV15 and TRBJ1-4; TRBD1 is a possible D gene (5 bases). This CDR3 is 16 amino acids long. Trimming removed 0 bases at V and 7 bases at J, with 15 bases between. In germline, CDR1 is LNHNV, CDR2 YYDKDF (reference sequence). CDR3 sequence: CATSRDRQGFGEKLFF. The CDR3 DNA follows: TGTGCCACCAGCAGAGATCGTCAGGGATTCGGTGAAAAACTGTTTTTT. The full variable domain, its missing parts supplied by reference TRBV15 and TRBJ1-4, is DAMVIQNPRYQVTQFGKPVTLSCSQTLNHNVMYWYQQKSSQAPKLLFHYYDKDFNNEADTPDNFQSRRPNTSFCFLDIRSPGLGDTAMYLCATSRDRQGFGEKLFFGSGTQLSVL.

This clonotype was counted many times. The chain joins TRBV29-1 to TRBJ1-4; 9 bases align to TRBD1. CDR1 and CDR2 from the germline V gene are SQVTM and ANQGSEA. This CDR3 is built from 13 residues. The trim removed 4 bases at V and 5 bases at J, leaving 2 bases unmatched. The CDR3 region has the DNA TGCAGCGTTGGTGGACAGGGGAATGAAAAACTGTTTTTT. It is translated as CSVGGQGNEKLFF.

Of note for this clonotype: This may be a read error, as it is one base from a much larger clone. V gene TRBV11-2 combines with J gene TRBJ1-1; TRBD1 agrees at 7 bases. This CDR3 spans 15 amino acids. Germline V gene data show CDR1 as SGHAT and CDR2 as FQNNGV. The CDR3 reads CASNLDGRTGAEAFF. CDR3 bases: TGTGCCAGCAACTTAGATGGTCGAACAGGGGCTGAAGCTTTCTTT.

This sequence joins TRBV29-1 and TRBJ2-2; a weak D match, TRBD1 (6 bases). Germline loops: CDR1 SQVTM, CDR2 ANQGSEA. Between the trimmed V and J ends, which lost 6 bases and 4 bases, there was a span of 9 bases. The CDR3 totals 12 residues. CDR3 loop: CSVGQTTGELFF. The CDR3 DNA reads as TGCAGCGTGGGACAAACCACCGGGGAGCTGTTTTTT.

The genes are TRBV6-2 or TRBV6-3 and TRBJ2-1; 8 bases agree with TRBD2. The CDR3 length is 17 residues. Germline values: CDR1 MNHEY, CDR2 SVGEGT. Trimming took 7 bases from V and 5 from J; bases not matched to a gene: 16. CDR3 in DNA: TGTGCCAGCACCCCGGGGAAAGGACTAGCTCACCACAATGAGCAGTTCTTC. It translates to CASTPGKGLAHHNEQFF.

This clonotype came up a few times. The rearrangement joins TRBV20-1 to TRBJ2-2; possible D gene TRBD1, 6 bases. Trimming removed 3 bases at V and 0 bases at J, with 11 bases between. This CDR3 has 15 amino acids. Germline lookup yields CDR1 DFQATT and CDR2 SNEGSKA (reference sequence). This CDR3 is CSASRGHPNTGELFF. Here the CDR3 DNA reads TGCAGTGCTAGTAGGGGACACCCGAACACCGGGGAGCTGTTTTTT.

The DNA of the CDR3 is TGCGCCAGCAGCTTGGGGGGGGTTAACAATGAGCAGTTCTTC. It codes for CASSLGGVNNEQFF. The gene calls are TRBV5-1 and TRBJ2-1, with a possible D match to TRBD2 (6 bases). The CDR3 consists of 14 residues. V was clipped by 0 bases and J by 5 bases, with 9 bases between them. Germline lookup yields CDR1 SGHRS and CDR2 YFSETQ.

The rearrangement uses TRBV14 and TRBJ2-5; 8 positions agree with TRBD1. CDR1 is SGHDN, CDR2 FVKESK, per germline. The CDR3 runs 15 residues. V lost 1 base to trimming and J lost 6 bases; unmatched junction nucleotides: 7. The CDR3 reads CASSQVRDRGQTQYF. CDR3 coding DNA: TGTGCCAGCAGCCAAGTCCGCGACAGGGGCCAGACCCAGTACTTC.

This chain joins TRBV27 and TRBJ1-1; 8 nucleotides match TRBD1. J lost 7 bases, V lost 6 bases, and 7 bases had no gene match. The CDR3 runs to 13 residues. The germline gives CDR1 MNHEY, CDR2 SMNVEV (reference sequence). CDR3 nucleotides: TGTGCCAGCAGCCGCCCGGACAGGGATGAAGCTTTCTTT. Its translation is CASSRPDRDEAFF.

J is TRBJ2-1 and V is TRBV20-1, with 7 bases identical to TRBD2. The CDR3 sequence is 14 residues long. Trimming removed 7 bases from V and 5 bases from J; junction bases left unmatched: 11. Germline CDR1 is DFQATT and CDR2 is SNEGSKA (reference sequence). The CDR3 spells CSDTGLVVDNEQFF. DNA of the CDR3: TGCAGTGACACTGGACTAGTGGTAGACAATGAGCAGTTCTTC.

The CDR3 DNA reads as TGCAGCGGAAGACAGCTCTCCACCGGGGAGCTGTTTTTT. Translated: CSGRQLSTGELFF. The V and J genes are TRBV29-1 and TRBJ2-2; a possible D gene is TRBD1 (5 bases). CDR3 length: 13 amino acids. V was shortened by 7 bases and J by 4 bases, with 13 bases between the two germline ends. Germline V gives CDR1 SQVTM, CDR2 ANQGSEA.

This clonotype was detected ten times or more. The V and J genes are TRBV11-3 and TRBJ1-1; unclear D gene. Germline V gene sequence: CDR1 SGHNT, CDR2 YENEEA. The CDR3 extends over 13 amino acids. The V end lost 3 bases, the J end lost 1 base, and 6 bases lay between the germline ends. CDR3 protein: CASSFQENTEAFF. The CDR3 nucleotides read TGTGCCAGCAGCTTTCAGGAGAACACTGAAGCTTTCTTT. The full variable domain, in which reference TRBV11-3 and TRBJ1-1 provide the parts outside the CDR3, is EAGVVQSPRYKIIEKKQPVAFWCNPISGHNTLYWYLQNLGQGPELLIRYENEEAVDDSQLPKDRFSAERLKGVDSTLKIQPAELGDSAVYLCASSFQENTEAFFGQGTRLTVV.

As concerns this clonotype: The junction differs from germline at one of its ends, possibly a read error. V usage is TRBV11-1 and J usage is TRBJ2-2, with D maybe TRBD2 (6 bases). Germline V gene lookup returns CDR1 SGHAT and CDR2 FQDESV (reference sequence). The CDR3 is 15 amino acids. The CDR3, as DNA: TGTGCCAGCAGCTTAGGACGGACCAACACCGGGGGGCTGTTTTTT. Amino acid sequence: CASSLGRTNTGGLFF.

V usage is TRBV20-1 and J usage is TRBJ2-1; no definite D call. The CDR3 runs 13 residues. CDR1 is DFQATT and CDR2 is SNEGSKA in the germline V gene (reference sequence). V lost 0 bases and J 7 bases, leaving 10 bases between the germline ends. The CDR3 protein is CSARDHQRNEQFF. The CDR3 DNA reads as TGCAGTGCTAGAGATCATCAGAGGAATGAGCAGTTCTTC.

Note on this clonotype: At one boundary the junction diverges from the germline segment, which might be a read error. V gene TRBV20-1 combines with J gene TRBJ2-3, with 7 nucleotides matching TRBD2. The CDR3 is 14 amino acids. CDR1 and CDR2 (germline): DFQATT, SNEGSKA (reference sequence). The CDR3 DNA sequence: TGCGGTGCTAGAGTTCGGGGGGTCACAGATACGCAGTATTTT. Amino acid sequence: CGARVRGVTDTQYF.

The gene calls are TRBV3-1 and TRBJ1-1; D is ambiguous. The V and J ends lost 4 bases and 8 bases respectively, with 17 bases between them. This CDR3 has 14 residues. Germline CDR1 and CDR2: LGHDT and YNNKEL (reference sequence). The chain's CDR3 is CASSRLGRVGEAFF. Written as DNA, the CDR3 is TGTGCCAGCAGCCGACTGGGGAGGGTAGGAGAAGCTTTCTTT.

This rearrangement joins TRBV19 to TRBJ1-1, with 8 nucleotides matching TRBD1. Germline CDR1 LNHDA, CDR2 SQIVND (reference sequence). The CDR3 has 15 amino acids. V lost 5 bases, J lost 4 bases, and 9 bases stayed unmatched. The CDR3 loop reads CASSLWGQGATEAFF. The CDR3 nucleotides read TGTGCCAGTAGTCTATGGGGTCAGGGGGCCACTGAAGCTTTCTTT.

The V gene is TRBV7-2, the J gene TRBJ1-1; D is unclear. The germline V gene encodes CDR1 SGHTA and CDR2 FQGNSA. This CDR3 region has 11 residues. The V and J ends lost 5 bases and 3 bases respectively, with 4 bases between them. The CDR3 nucleotides are TGTGCCAGCAGCAGGTACACTGAAGCTTTCTTT. It yields the protein CASSRYTEAFF.

The gene calls are TRBV29-1 and TRBJ1-5, with 7 nucleotides matching TRBD1. V lost 6 bases, J lost 4 bases, and 6 bases stayed unmatched. The CDR3 contains 13 residues. The germline gives CDR1 SQVTM, CDR2 ANQGSEA. The CDR3, as DNA: TGCAGCGTGAAAACAGGGGTTAATCAGCCCCAGCATTTT. Translated: CSVKTGVNQPQHF. Supplemented by reference TRBV29-1 and TRBJ1-5, the full variable domain reads SAVISQKPSRDICQRGTSLTIQCQVDSQVTMMFWYRQQPGQSLTLIATANQGSEATYESGFVIDKFPISRPNLTFSTLTVSNMSPEDSSIYLCSVKTGVNQPQHFGDGTRLSIL.

In the case of this clonotype: A single base separates this from a much larger clone, so it may be a read error. This chain connects TRBV10-3 to TRBJ2-2; D perhaps matches TRBD2 (7 bases). The CDR3 extends over 15 amino acids. The germline V gene encodes CDR1 ENHRY and CDR2 SYGVKD. The CDR3 reads CAISVTQRDTVELFF. Here the CDR3 DNA reads TGTGCCATCAGTGTTACCCAGCGGGACACCGTGGAGCTGTTTTTT.

V gene TRBV11-2 combines with J gene TRBJ1-6; D not resolved. This CDR3 is built from 15 residues. The V gene's germline CDR1 is SGHAT and CDR2 FQNNGV. V lost 5 bases and J 7 bases, leaving 15 bases between the germline ends. CDR3 loop: CASSPSPVPNSPLHF. CDR3 nucleotides: TGTGCCAGCAGCCCATCCCCTGTCCCCAATTCACCCCTCCACTTT.

This chain links TRBV28 with TRBJ1-1; D gene uncertain. Trimming took 2 bases from V and 0 from J, leaving 7 bases between them. The CDR3 length is 14 residues. In germline, CDR1 is MDHEN, CDR2 SYDVKM. The CDR3 bases are TGTGCCAGCAGTTTAGGGTCAGTGAACACTGAAGCTTTCTTT. It encodes CASSLGSVNTEAFF.

As regards this clonotype: A junction end diverges from the germline sequence, so it may reflect a read error. The chain links TRBV6-6 to TRBJ2-1; D possibly matches TRBD1 or TRBD2 (5 bases each). Germline CDR1 MNHNY, CDR2 SVGAGI (reference sequence). The CDR3 has 14 amino acids. The CDR3 DNA reads TGTGCCGGCAGCCGGGACCCCTCCTACAATGAGCAGTTCTTC. It is translated as CAGSRDPSYNEQFF.

The chain employs TRBV13 and TRBJ1-4, with a weak D call TRBD1 (6 bases). Trimming took 5 bases from V and 5 from J, leaving 15 bases between them. Germline-derived CDR1 and CDR2 are PRHDT and FYEKMQ (reference sequence). The CDR3 runs to 15 residues. This CDR3 is CASSSLGTKNEKLFF. CDR3 nucleotide sequence: TGTGCCAGCAGCAGTCTAGGGACAAAAAATGAAAAACTGTTTTTT. Together with reference TRBV13 and TRBJ1-4, the CDR3 gives the full variable domain: AAGVIQSPRHLIKEKRETATLKCYPIPRHDTVYWYQQGPGQDPQFLISFYEKMQSDKGSIPDRFSAQQFSDYHSELNMSSLELGDSALYFCASSSLGTKNEKLFFGSGTQLSVL.

A remark on this clonotype: One junction end does not reproduce the germline sequence, and a read error may be involved. The rearrangement uses TRBV20-1 and TRBJ1-5; no definite D call. There are 13 residues in the CDR3. Germline loops: CDR1 DFQATT, CDR2 SNEGSKA (reference sequence). In DNA, the CDR3 is TGCAGTCCTAGTTCGCCAGCCTCGCAGCCCCAGCATTTT. Protein: CSPSSPASQPQHF.

This clonotype was observed a few times. The chain is built from TRBV19 and TRBJ2-7; D is possibly TRBD1 (5 bases). The germline CDR1 and CDR2 sequences are LNHDA and SQIVND (reference sequence). The V and J ends lost 4 bases and 1 base respectively, with 14 bases between them. The CDR3 runs to 15 residues. The CDR3 DNA reads as TGTGCCAGTAGTAATCCAGGGATGATGTCCTACGAGCAGTACTTC. This translates into CASSNPGMMSYEQYF.

Comments on this clonotype: Possible read error: a much larger clone is one base away. The CDR3 end shows no conserved phenylalanine or tryptophan, and so a read error is likely. The chain recombines TRBV11-2 with TRBJ2-3, with 8 bases fitting TRBD2. In germline, CDR1 is SGHAT, CDR2 FQNNGV. The length of the CDR3 is 16 residues. V shed 4 bases, J shed 5 bases, and the junction held 11 bases outside the gene matches. The CDR3 is CASSSSGSIAVDTQYV. The DNA for the CDR3 is TGTGCCAGCAGCTCAAGCGGGAGCATTGCTGTAGATACGCAGTATGTT.

The chain is built from TRBV11-2 and TRBJ1-3; 12 nucleotides line up with TRBD1. Germline V CDR1 and CDR2: SGHAT, FQNNGV. The CDR3 has 17 residues. Trimming took 7 bases from V and 4 from J; bases not matched to a gene: 11. The CDR3 loop reads CASIAGTGGAWGNTIYF. The CDR3 DNA follows: TGTGCCAGCATTGCCGGGACAGGGGGCGCTTGGGGAAACACCATATATTTT.